The source of this TCR beta chain is a study of glioma-infiltrating T cells. To note about this clonotype: What it recognizes is unknown.

Using RNA template, CDR3s of TCR alpha and beta were amplified with iRepertoire arm-PCR. For one-step reverse transcription and amplification, about 90-450 ng of tissue mRNA or PBMC total RNA was used. TCRdb redid the calling of the multiplex PCR reads with MiXCR, one entry per CDR3 protein. The sample carries 170,000 or so distinct CDR3 sequences, under 55% recorded once. Germline assignment: CDR1 LGHDT and CDR2 YNNKEL (reference sequence). The V and J ends lost 1 base and 11 bases respectively, with 14 bases between them. The CDR3 covers 13 residues. Study-wide results and limits: Gliomas, especially low-grade, showed above-expected tissue-blood divergence; non-neoplastic patients showed below. Tissue and blood shared very few CDR3 sequences.

The genes are TRBV3-1 and TRBJ1-1; D ambiguous. This receptor was identified in a human donor with low-grade glioma or glioblastoma, undergoing nonglioma brain surgery, or in good health (not recorded which). The material sequenced was glioma tissue, nonneoplastic brain tissue, or PBMCs (not recorded which). The CDR3 bases are TGTGCCAGCAGCCAAGGAGAGACCCCTCGGGCTTTCTTT. Translated, it gives CASSQGETPRAFF.